This T cell receptor (beta chain) was captured by sequencing in a study of siplizumab effects on memory and regulatory T cells. This CDR3 is built from 13 residues. Trimming stripped 7 bases from V and 3 bases from J, with 9 bases between. Germline V gene sequence: CDR1 MDHEN, CDR2 SYDVKM. Data came from immunoSEQ multiplex PCR; TCRdb stores just in-frame clones and leaves some out. The sample includes about 100,000 clones, roughly 93% of them seen just once. The sequenced material came from non-Treg CD4+ T cells sorted from blood. The TCR originated in a human donor in good health. The rearrangement uses TRBV28 and TRBJ2-2, with a tentative D call TRBD2 (6 bases). The CDR3 reads CASTRRDTGELFF. The CDR3 DNA follows: TGTGCCAGCACCAGGAGGGACACCGGGGAGCTGTTTTTT.